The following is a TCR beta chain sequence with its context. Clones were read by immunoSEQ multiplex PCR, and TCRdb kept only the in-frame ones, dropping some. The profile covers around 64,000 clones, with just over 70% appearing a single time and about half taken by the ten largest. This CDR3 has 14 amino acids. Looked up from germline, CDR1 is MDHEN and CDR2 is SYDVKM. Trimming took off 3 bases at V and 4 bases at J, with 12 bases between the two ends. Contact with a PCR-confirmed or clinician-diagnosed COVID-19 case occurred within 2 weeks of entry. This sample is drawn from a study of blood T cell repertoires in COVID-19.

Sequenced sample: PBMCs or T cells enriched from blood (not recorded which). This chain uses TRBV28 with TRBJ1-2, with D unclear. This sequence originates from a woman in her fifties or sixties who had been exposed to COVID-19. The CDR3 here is CASSLNQRSYGYTF. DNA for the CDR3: TGTGCCAGCAGTTTGAATCAGAGGTCCTATGGCTACACCTTC.